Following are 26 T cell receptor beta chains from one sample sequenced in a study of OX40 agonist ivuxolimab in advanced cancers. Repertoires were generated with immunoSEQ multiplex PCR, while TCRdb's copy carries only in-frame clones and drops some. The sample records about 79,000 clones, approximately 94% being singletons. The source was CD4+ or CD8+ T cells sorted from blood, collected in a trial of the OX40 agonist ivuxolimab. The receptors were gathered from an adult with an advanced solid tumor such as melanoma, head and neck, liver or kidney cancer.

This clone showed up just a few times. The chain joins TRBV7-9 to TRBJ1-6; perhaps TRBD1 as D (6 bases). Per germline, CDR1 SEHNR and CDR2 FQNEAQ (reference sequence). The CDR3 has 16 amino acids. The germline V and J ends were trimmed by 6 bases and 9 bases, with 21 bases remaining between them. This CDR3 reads CASSFPPGGPSSPLHF. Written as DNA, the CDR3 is TGTGCCAGCAGTTTTCCCCCCGGGGGGCCCTCTTCACCCCTCCACTTT.

The CDR3 nucleotides are TGTGCCAGTAGCGAGACTGATTTCACTGAAGCTTTCTTT. Translated: CASSETDFTEAFF. The chain has TRBV19 and TRBJ1-1; D not resolved. The germline V gene encodes CDR1 LNHDA and CDR2 SQIVND (reference sequence). V was cut by 6 bases and J by 4 bases, with 12 bases left in between. The CDR3 covers 13 residues.

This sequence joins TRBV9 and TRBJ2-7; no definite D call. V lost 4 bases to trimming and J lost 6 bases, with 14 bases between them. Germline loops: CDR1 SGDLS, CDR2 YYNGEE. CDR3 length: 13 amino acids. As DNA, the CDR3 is TGTGCCAGCAGCCCCCGGACGGGTGCCGAGCAGTACTTC. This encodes CASSPRTGAEQYF.

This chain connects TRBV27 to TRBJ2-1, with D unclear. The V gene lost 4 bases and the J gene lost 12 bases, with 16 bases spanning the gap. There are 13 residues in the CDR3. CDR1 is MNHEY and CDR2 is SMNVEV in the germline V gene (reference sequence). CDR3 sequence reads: CASSSRPHIGQFF. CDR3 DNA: TGTGCCAGCAGTTCGAGGCCGCACATCGGGCAGTTCTTC.

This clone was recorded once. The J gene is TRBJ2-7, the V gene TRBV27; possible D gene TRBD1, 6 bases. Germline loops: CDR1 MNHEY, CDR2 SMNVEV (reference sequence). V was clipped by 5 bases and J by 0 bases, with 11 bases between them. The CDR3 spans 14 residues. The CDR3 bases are TGTGCCAGCAGTGCTAGGGACAACTCCTACGAGCAGTACTTC. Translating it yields CASSARDNSYEQYF.

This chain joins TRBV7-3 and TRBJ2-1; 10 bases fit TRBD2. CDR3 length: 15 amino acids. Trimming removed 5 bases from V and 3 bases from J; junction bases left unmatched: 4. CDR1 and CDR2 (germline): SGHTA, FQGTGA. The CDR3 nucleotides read TGTGCCAGCAGCCCCGGACTAGCGGACTACAATGAGCAGTTCTTC. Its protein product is CASSPGLADYNEQFF. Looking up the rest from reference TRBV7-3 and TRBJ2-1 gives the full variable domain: GAGVSQTPSNKVTEKGKYVELRCDPISGHTALYWYRQSLGQGPEFLIYFQGTGAADDSGLPNDRFFAVRPEGSVSTLKIQRTERGDSAVYLCASSPGLADYNEQFFGPGTRLTVL.

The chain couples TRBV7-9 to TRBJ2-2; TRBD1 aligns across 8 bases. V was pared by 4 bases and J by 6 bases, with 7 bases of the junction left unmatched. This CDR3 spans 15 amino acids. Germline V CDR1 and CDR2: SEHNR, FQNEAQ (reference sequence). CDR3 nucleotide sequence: TGTGCCAGCAGCTCAGGACAGGGAGAGGCCGGGGAGCTGTTTTTT. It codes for CASSSGQGEAGELFF. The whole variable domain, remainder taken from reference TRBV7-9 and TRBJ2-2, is DTGVSQNPRHKITKRGQNVTFRCDPISEHNRLYWYRQTLGQGPEFLTYFQNEAQLEKSRLLSDRFSAERPKGSFSTLEIQRTEQGDSAMYLCASSSGQGEAGELFFGEGSRLTVL.

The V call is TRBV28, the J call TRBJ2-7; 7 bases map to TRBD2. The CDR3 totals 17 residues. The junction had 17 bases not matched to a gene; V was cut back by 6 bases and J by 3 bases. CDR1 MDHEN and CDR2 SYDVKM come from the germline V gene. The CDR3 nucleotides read TGTGCCAGCAGCCCCAGTTGGGGGGGGGACTCTTTCTACGAGCAGTACTTC. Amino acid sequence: CASSPSWGGDSFYEQYF. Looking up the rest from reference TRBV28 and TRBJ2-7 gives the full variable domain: DVKVTQSSRYLVKRTGEKVFLECVQDMDHENMFWYRQDPGLGLRLIYFSYDVKMKEKGDIPEGYSVSREKKERFSLILESASTNQTSMYLCASSPSWGGDSFYEQYFGPGTRLTVT.

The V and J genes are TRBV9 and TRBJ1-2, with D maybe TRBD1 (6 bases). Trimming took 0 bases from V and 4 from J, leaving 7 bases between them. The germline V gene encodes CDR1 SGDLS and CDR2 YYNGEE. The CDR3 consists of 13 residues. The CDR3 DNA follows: TGTGCCAGCAGCGTAGCAGGGGTCTATGGCTACACCTTC. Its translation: CASSVAGVYGYTF.

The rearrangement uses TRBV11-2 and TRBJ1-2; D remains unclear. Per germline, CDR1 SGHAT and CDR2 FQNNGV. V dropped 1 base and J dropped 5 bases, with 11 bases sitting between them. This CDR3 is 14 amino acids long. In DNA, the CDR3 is TGTGCCAGCAGCTTAGTCGTTGGTGTTTATGGCTACACCTTC. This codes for CASSLVVGVYGYTF. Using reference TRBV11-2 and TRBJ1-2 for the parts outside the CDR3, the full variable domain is EAGVAQSPRYKIIEKRQSVAFWCNPISGHATLYWYQQILGQGPKLLIQFQNNGVVDDSQLPKDRFSAERLKGVDSTLKIQPAKLEDSAVYLCASSLVVGVYGYTFGSGTRLTVV.

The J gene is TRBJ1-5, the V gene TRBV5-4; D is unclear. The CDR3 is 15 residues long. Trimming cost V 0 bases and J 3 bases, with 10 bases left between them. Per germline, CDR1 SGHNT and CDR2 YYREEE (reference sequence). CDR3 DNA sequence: TGTGCCAGCAGCTTGGACTTGGGTGTCAATCAGCCCCAGCATTTT. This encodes CASSLDLGVNQPQHF.

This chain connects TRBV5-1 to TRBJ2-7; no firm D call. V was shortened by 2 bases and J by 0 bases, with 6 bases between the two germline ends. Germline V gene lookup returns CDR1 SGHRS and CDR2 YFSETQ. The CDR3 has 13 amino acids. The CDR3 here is CASSLDISYEQYF. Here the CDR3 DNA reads TGCGCCAGCAGCTTAGACATCTCCTACGAGCAGTACTTC. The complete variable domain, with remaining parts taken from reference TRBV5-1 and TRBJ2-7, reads KAGVTQTPRYLIKTRGQQVTLSCSPISGHRSVSWYQQTPGQGLQFLFEYFSETQRNKGNFPGRFSGRQFSNSRSEMNVSTLELGDSALYLCASSLDISYEQYFGPGTRLTVT.

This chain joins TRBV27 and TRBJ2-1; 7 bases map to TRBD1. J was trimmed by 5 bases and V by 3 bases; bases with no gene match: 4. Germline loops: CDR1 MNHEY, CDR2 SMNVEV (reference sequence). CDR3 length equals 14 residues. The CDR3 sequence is CASSLWTGHNEQFF. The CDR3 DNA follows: TGTGCCAGCAGTTTGTGGACAGGCCACAATGAGCAGTTCTTC.

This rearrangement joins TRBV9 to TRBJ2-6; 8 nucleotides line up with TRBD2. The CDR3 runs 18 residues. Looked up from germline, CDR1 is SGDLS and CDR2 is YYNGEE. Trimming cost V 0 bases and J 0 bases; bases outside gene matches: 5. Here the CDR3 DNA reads TGTGCCAGCAGCGTAGCGGGGGGGCCACGCTCTGGGGCCAACGTCCTGACTTTC. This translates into CASSVAGGPRSGANVLTF.

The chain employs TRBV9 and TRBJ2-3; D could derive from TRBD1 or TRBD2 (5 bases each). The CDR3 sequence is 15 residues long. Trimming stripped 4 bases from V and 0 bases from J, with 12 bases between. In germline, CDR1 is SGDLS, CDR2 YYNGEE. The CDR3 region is CASSFRDVSTDTQYF. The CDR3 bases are TGTGCCAGCAGCTTCCGGGACGTGAGCACAGATACGCAGTATTTT.

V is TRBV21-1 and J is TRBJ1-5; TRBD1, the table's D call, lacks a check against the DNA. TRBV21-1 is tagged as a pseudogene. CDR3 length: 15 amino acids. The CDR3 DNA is TGTGCCAGCAGCAAACAGGCCCCTGTGGATCAGCCCCAGCATTTT. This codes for CASSKQAPVDQPQHF.

In DNA, the CDR3 is TGTGCCAGCAGCGCAGGCCTGACAGGGCGAACCGGGGAGCTGTTTTTT. Its translation is CASSAGLTGRTGELFF. V usage is TRBV9 and J usage is TRBJ2-2; 7 bases fit TRBD1. The germline V gene has CDR1 SGDLS and CDR2 YYNGEE. The CDR3 extends over 16 amino acids. V was clipped by 3 bases and J by 5 bases; unmatched bases: 10.

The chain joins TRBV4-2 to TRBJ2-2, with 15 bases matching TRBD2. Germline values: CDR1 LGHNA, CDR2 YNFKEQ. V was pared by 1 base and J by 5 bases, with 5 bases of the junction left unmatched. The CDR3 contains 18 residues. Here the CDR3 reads CASSQGTSGGDPTGELFF. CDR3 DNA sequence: TGTGCCAGCAGCCAAGGGACTAGCGGGGGGGATCCAACCGGGGAGCTGTTTTTT.

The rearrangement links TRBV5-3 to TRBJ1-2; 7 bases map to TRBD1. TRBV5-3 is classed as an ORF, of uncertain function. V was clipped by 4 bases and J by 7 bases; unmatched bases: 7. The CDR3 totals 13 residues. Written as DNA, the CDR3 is TGTGCCAGAAGCACCGAGACAGGGAGTGGCTACACCTTC. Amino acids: CARSTETGSGYTF.

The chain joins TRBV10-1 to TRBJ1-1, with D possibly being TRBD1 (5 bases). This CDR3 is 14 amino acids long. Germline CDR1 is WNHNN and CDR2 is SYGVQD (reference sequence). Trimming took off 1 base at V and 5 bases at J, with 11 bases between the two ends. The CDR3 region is CASSEFQGGTEAFF. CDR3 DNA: TGCGCCAGCAGTGAGTTTCAGGGTGGAACTGAAGCTTTCTTT.

The chain's CDR3 is CASSSPGAGYEQYF. CDR3 DNA: TGTGCCAGCAGCTCGCCCGGGGCTGGCTACGAGCAGTACTTC. The rearrangement links TRBV27 to TRBJ2-5, with D possibly being TRBD1 or TRBD2 (5 bases each). Matching the DNA end better, TRBJ2-7 makes the J call doubtful. CDR1 is MNHEY and CDR2 is SMNVEV in the germline V gene (reference sequence). The CDR3 extends over 14 amino acids.

The chain's CDR3 is CASRPRGQGETQYF. DNA of the CDR3: TGTGCCAGCAGGCCACGGGGACAGGGAGAGACCCAGTACTTC. V and J are TRBV27 and TRBJ2-5; the match to TRBD1 covers 9 bases. V gave up 6 bases and J gave up 4 bases; unmatched junction bases: 6. The CDR3 runs to 14 residues. Germline V gene sequence: CDR1 MNHEY, CDR2 SMNVEV (reference sequence).

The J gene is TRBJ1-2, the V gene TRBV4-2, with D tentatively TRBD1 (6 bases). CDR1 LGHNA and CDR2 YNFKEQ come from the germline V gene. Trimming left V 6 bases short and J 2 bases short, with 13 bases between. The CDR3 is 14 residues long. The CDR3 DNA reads TGTGCCAGCAGACAGGAAGGGGGGAACTATGGCTACACCTTC. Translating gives CASRQEGGNYGYTF.

CDR3 sequence: CASSPGTGEQYF. The CDR3 bases are TGTGCCAGCAGCCCTGGGACAGGCGAGCAGTACTTC. This chain links TRBV7-6 with TRBJ2-7; TRBD1 aligns across 8 bases. Germline trimming cut 5 bases from V and 6 bases from J; bases unmatched to any gene: 3. Germline CDR1 and CDR2: SGHVS and FNYEAQ. There are 12 residues in the CDR3.

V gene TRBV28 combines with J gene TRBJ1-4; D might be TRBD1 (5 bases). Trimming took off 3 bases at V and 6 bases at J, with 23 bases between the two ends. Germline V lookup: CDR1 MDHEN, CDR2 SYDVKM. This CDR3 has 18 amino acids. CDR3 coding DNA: TGTGCCAGCAGTTTCCCCGGGACTGAATCGGAAGAGGATGAAAAACTGTTTTTT. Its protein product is CASSFPGTESEEDEKLFF.

The CDR3 DNA follows: TGCAGTGCGAGGAGCGAGACTGAAGCTTTCTTT. It is translated as CSARSETEAFF. The rearrangement links TRBV20-1 to TRBJ1-1; D not certain. The germline gives CDR1 DFQATT, CDR2 SNEGSKA (reference sequence). The V end was cut by 6 bases, the J end by 5 bases, with 10 bases between. The CDR3 covers 11 residues.